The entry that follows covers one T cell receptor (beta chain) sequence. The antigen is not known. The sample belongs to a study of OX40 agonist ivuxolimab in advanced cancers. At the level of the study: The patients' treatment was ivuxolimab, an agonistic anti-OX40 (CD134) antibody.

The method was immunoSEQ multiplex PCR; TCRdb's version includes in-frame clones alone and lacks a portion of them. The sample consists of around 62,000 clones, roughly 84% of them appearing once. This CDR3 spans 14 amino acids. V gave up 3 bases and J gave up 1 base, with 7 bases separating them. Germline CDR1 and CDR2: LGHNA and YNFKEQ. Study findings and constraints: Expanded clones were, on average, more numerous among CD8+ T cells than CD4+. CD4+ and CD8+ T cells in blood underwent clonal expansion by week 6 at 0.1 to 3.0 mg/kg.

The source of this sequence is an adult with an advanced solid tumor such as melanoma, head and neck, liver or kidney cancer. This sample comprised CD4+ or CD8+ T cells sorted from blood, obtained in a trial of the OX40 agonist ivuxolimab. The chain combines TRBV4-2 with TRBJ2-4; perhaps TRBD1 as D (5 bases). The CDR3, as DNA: TGTGCCAGCAGCCAGGACAAGGCCAAAAACATTCAGTACTTC. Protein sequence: CASSQDKAKNIQYF.